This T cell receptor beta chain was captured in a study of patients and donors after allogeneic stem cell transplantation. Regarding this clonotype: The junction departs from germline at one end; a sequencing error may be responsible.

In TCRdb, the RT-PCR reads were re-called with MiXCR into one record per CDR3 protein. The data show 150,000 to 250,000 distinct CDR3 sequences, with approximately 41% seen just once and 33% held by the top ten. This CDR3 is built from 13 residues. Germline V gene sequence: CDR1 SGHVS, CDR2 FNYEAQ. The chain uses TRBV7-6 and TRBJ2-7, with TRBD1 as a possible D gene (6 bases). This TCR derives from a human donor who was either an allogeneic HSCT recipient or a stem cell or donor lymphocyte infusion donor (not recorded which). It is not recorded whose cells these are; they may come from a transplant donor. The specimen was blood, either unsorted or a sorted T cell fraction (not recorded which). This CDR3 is CARSLDRSYEQYF. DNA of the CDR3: TGTGCCAGGAGCTTAGACAGGAGTTACGAGCAGTACTTC.